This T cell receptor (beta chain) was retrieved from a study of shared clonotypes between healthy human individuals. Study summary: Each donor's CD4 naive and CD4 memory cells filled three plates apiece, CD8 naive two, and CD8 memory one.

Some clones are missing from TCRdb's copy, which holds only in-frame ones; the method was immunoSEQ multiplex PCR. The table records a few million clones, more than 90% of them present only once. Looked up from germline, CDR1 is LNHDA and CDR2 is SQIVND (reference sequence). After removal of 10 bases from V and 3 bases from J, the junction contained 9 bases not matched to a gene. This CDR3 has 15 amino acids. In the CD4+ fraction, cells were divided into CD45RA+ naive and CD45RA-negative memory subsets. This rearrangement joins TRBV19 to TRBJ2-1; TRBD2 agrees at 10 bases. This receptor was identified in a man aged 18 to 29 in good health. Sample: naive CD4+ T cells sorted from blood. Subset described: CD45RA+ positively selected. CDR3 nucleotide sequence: TGTGCCACCTCTGACGGGACTAGCGTCTACAATGAGCAGTTCTTC. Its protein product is CATSDGTSVYNEQFF.